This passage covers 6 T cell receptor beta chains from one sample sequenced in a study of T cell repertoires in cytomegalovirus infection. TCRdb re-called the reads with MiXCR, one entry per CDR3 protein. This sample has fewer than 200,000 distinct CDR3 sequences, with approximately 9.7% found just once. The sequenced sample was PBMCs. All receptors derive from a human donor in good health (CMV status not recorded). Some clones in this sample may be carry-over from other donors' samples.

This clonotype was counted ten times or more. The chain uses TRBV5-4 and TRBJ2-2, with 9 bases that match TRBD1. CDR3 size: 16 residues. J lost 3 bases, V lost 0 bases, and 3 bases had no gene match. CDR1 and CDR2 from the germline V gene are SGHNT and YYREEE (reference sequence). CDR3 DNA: TGTGCCAGCAGCTTGGCACAGGGGGCGCACACCGGGGAGCTGTTTTTT. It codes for CASSLAQGAHTGELFF. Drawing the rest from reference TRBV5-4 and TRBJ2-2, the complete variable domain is ETGVTQSPTHLIKTRGQQVTLRCSSQSGHNTVSWYQQALGQGPQFIFQYYREEENGRGNFPPRFSGLQFPNYSSELNVNALELDDSALYLCASSLAQGAHTGELFFGEGSRLTVL.

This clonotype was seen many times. The CDR3 nucleotides are TGTGCCAGCAGCTTAGGAACCGGGACGTGGGGCCCTGAAGCTTTCTTT. Protein sequence: CASSLGTGTWGPEAFF. The V call is TRBV7-2, the J call TRBJ1-1; D might be TRBD1 (5 bases). The CDR3 length is 16 residues. CDR1 and CDR2 from the germline V gene are SGHTA and FQGNSA. V gave up 1 base and J gave up 6 bases, with 18 bases separating them.

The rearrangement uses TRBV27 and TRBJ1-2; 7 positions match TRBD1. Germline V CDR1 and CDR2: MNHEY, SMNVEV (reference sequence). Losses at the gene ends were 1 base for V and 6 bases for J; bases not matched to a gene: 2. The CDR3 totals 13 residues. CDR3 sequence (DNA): TGTGCCAGCAGTTTATACAGGGGAAATGGCTACACCTTC. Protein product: CASSLYRGNGYTF.

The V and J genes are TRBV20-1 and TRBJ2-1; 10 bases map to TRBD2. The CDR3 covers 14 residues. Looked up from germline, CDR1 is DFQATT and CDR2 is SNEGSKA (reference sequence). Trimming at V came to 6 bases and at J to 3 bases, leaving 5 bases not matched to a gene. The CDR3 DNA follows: TGCAGTGCAAGGAGCGGGGGGGACTACAATGAGCAGTTCTTC. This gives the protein CSARSGGDYNEQFF.

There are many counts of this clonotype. The CDR3 reads CASSARRGQGDGYTF. The CDR3 DNA reads as TGTGCCAGCAGTGCGCGCAGAGGACAGGGGGACGGCTACACCTTC. The J gene is TRBJ1-2, the V gene TRBV2; 10 bases are a match to TRBD1. The CDR3 has 15 residues. J lost 8 bases, V lost 4 bases, and 10 bases had no gene match. Germline V lookup: CDR1 SNHLY, CDR2 FYNNEI.

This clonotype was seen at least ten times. The CDR3, as DNA: TGTGCCAGCAGTGCGGGGAGCGGCTACACCTTC. It specifies CASSAGSGYTF. The V and J genes are TRBV12-3 or TRBV12-4 and TRBJ1-2, with no clear D. V lost 5 bases and J 8 bases, leaving 9 bases between the germline ends. CDR3 length equals 11 residues.